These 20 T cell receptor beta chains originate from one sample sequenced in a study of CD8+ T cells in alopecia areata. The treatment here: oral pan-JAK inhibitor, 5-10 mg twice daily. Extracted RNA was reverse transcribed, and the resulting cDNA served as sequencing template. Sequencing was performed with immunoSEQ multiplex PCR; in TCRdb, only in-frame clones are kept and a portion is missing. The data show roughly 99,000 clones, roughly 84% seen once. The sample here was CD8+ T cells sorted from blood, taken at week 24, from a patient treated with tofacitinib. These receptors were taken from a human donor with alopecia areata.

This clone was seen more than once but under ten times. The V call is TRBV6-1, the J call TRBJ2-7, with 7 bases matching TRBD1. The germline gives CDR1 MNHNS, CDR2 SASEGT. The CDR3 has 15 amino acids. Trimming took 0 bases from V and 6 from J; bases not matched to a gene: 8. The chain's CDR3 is CASSEADRVASEQYF. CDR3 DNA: TGTGCCAGCAGTGAAGCTGACAGGGTGGCATCCGAGCAGTACTTC.

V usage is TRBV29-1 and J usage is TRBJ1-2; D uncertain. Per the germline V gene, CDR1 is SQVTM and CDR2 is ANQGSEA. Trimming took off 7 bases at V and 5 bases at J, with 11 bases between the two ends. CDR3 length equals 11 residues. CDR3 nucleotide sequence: TGCAGCGCGCGGGATGAGTATGGCTACACCTTC. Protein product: CSARDEYGYTF.

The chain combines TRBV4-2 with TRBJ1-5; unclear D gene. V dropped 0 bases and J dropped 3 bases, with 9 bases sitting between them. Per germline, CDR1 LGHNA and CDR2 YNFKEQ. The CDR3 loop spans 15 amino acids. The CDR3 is CASSQESADNQPQHF. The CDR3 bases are TGTGCCAGCAGCCAAGAATCCGCAGACAATCAGCCCCAGCATTTT.

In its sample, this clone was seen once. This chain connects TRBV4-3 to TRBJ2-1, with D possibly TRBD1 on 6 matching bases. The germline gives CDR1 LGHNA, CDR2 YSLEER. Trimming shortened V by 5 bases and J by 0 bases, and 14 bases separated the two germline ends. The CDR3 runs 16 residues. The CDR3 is CASSGRGSFSYNEQFF. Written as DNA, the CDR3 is TGCGCCAGCAGCGGTAGGGGGTCCTTCTCCTACAATGAGCAGTTCTTC.

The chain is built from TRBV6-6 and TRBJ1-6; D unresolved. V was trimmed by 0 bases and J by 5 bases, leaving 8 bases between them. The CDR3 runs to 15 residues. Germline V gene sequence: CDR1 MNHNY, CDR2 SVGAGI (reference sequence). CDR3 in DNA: TGTGCCAGCAGTTACTCCCGGGAGCATAATTCACCCCTCCACTTT. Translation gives CASSYSREHNSPLHF.

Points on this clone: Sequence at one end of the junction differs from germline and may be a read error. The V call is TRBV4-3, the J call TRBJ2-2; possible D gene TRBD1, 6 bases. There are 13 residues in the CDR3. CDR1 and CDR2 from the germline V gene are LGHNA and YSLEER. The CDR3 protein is CASGQDRTGELFF. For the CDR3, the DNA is TGCGCCAGCGGCCAAGACAGGACCGGGGAGCTGTTTTTT.

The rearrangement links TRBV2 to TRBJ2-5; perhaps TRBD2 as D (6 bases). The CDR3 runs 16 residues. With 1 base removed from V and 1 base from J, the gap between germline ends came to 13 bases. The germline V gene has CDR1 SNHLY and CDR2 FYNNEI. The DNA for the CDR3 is TGTGCCAGCAGTGAAGTGGTAGCGGATCCCCAAGAGACCCAGTACTTC. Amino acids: CASSEVVADPQETQYF.

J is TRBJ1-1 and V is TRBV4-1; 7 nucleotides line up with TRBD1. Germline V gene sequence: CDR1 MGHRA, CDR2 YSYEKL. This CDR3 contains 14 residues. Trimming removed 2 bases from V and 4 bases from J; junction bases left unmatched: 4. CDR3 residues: CASSQSTGRTEAFF. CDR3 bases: TGCGCCAGCAGCCAATCGACAGGGCGCACTGAAGCTTTCTTT.

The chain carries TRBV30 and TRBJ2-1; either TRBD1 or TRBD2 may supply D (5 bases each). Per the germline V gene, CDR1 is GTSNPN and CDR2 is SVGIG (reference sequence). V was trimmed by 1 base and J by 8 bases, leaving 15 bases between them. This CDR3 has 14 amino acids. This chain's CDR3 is CAWSETGTYDEQFF. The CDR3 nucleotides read TGTGCCTGGAGTGAGACCGGGACCTATGATGAGCAGTTCTTC.

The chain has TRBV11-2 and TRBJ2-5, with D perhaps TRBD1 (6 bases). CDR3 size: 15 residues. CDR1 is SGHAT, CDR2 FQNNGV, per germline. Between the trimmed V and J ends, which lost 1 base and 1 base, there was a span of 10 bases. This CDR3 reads CASSLVGAGQETQYF. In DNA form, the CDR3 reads TGTGCCAGCAGCTTAGTGGGGGCAGGCCAAGAGACCCAGTACTTC.

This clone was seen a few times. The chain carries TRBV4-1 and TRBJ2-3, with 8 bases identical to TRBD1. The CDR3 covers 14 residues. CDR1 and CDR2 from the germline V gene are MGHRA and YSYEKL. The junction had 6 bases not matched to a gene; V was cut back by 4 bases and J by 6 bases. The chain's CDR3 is CASSLPDREDTQYF. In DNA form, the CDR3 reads TGCGCCAGCAGCCTTCCGGACAGGGAGGATACGCAGTATTTT.

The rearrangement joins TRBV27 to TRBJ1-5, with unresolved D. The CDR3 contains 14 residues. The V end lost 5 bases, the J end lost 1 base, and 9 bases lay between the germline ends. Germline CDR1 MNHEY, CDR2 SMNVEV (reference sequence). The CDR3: CASSPYDSNQPQHF. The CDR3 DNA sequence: TGTGCCAGCAGTCCGTACGACAGCAATCAGCCCCAGCATTTT.

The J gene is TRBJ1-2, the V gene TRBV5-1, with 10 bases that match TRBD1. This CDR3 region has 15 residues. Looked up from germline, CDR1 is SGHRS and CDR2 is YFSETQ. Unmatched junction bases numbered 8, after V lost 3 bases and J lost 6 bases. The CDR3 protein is CASSWMTGGADGYTF. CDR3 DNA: TGCGCCAGCAGCTGGATGACAGGGGGCGCAGATGGCTACACCTTC.

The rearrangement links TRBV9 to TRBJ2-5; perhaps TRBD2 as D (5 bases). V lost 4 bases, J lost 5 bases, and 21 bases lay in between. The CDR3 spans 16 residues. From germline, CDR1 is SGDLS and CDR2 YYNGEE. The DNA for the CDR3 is TGTGCCAGCAGCCCAAGGGAGTCCTCGGGTTGGGAGACCCAGTACTTC. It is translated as CASSPRESSGWETQYF.

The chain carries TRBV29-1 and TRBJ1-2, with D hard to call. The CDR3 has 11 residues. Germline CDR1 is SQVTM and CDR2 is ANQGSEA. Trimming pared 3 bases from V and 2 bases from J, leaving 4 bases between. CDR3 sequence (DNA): TGCAGCGTTGAGGGGAACTATGGCTACACCTTC. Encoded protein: CSVEGNYGYTF.

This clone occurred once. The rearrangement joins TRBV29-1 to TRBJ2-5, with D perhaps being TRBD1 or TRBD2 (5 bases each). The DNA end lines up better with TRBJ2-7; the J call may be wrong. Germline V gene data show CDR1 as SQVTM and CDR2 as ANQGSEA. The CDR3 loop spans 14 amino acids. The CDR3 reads CSVEGGTGMYEQYF. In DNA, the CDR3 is TGCAGCGTTGAAGGGGGGACGGGGATGTACGAGCAGTACTTC.

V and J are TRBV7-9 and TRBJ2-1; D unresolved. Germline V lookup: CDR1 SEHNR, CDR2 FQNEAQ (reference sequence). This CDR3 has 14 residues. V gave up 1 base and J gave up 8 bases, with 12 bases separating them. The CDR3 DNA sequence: TGTGCCAGCAGCTTAGTGGCCGATTCGGATGAGCAGTTCTTC. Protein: CASSLVADSDEQFF.

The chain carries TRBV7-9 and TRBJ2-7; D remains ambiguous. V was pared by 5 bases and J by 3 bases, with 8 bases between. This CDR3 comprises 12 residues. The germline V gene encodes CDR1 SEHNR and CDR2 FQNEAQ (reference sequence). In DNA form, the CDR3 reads TGTGCCAGCAGCCCCGTTCACTACGAGCAGTACTTC. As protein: CASSPVHYEQYF.

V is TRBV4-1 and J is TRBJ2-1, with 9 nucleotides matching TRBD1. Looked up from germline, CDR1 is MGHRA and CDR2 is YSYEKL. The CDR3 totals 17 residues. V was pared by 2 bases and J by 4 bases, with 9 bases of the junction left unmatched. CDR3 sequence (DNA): TGCGCCAGCAGCCAAAATCCGGGACAGGGAATATACAATGAGCAGTTCTTC. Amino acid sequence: CASSQNPGQGIYNEQFF.

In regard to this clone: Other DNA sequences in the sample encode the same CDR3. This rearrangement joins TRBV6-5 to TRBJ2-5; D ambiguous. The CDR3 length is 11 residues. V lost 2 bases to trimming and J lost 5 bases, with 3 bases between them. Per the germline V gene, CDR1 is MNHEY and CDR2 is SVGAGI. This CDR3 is CASSYRETQYF. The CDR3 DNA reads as TGTGCCAGCAGTTACCGGGAGACCCAGTACTTC.